This passage covers 29 T cell receptor beta chains from one sample sequenced in a study of blood T cell repertoires in COVID-19. Data came from immunoSEQ multiplex PCR; TCRdb stores just in-frame clones and leaves some out. The repertoire includes 50,000 to 85,000 clones, about 89% of them detected once, and about 7.3% sits in the top ten. What was sequenced was peripheral blood. These receptors originate from a human donor in a cohort sampled during active COVID-19.

Only a few counts were recorded for this clone. The chain uses TRBV9 and TRBJ1-4; D gene ambiguous. The germline V and J ends were trimmed by 0 bases and 3 bases, with 9 bases remaining between them. Germline V gene data show CDR1 as SGDLS and CDR2 as YYNGEE. CDR3 length: 15 residues. CDR3 amino acids: CASSVGQAPNEKLFF. CDR3 sequence (DNA): TGTGCCAGCAGCGTAGGGCAGGCCCCTAATGAAAAACTGTTTTTT.

The chain employs TRBV27 and TRBJ2-3; 7 positions match TRBD2. J gave up 4 bases and V 6 bases, and 10 bases lay outside the gene matches. The CDR3 is made up of 15 amino acids. Germline V gene data show CDR1 as MNHEY and CDR2 as SMNVEV (reference sequence). In DNA, the CDR3 is TGTGCCAGCAGAGGGCGGGGGAACAATCCAGATACGCAGTATTTT. Protein product: CASRGRGNNPDTQYF.

This sequence joins TRBV7-8 and TRBJ1-5; D is possibly TRBD1 (6 bases). The ends were cut back, 2 bases at V and 7 bases at J, with 21 bases in the middle. CDR3 length equals 17 residues. Germline-derived CDR1 and CDR2 are SGHVS and FQNEAQ. For the CDR3, the DNA is TGTGCCAGCAGCTTATGGTCGGGGTACAGGGATCTACAGCCCCAGCATTTT. It specifies CASSLWSGYRDLQPQHF.

The CDR3 bases are TGTGCCAGTAGTATTGGTCAGGGCTCCTACAATGAGCAGTTCTTC. Translating gives CASSIGQGSYNEQFF. This chain links TRBV19 with TRBJ2-1; maybe TRBD1 (5 bases). This CDR3 contains 15 residues. The V end was cut by 3 bases, the J end by 0 bases, with 9 bases between. Germline CDR1 LNHDA, CDR2 SQIVND (reference sequence).

This clone was recorded once. J is TRBJ1-2 and V is TRBV20-1, with unresolved D. Germline CDR1 DFQATT, CDR2 SNEGSKA (reference sequence). There are 14 residues in the CDR3. V lost 3 bases and J lost 0, with 11 bases in between. The CDR3 sequence: CSASVQDSNYGYTF. In DNA, the CDR3 is TGCAGTGCTAGTGTGCAGGACTCTAACTATGGCTACACCTTC.

The chain is built from TRBV30 and TRBJ2-1; TRBD2 is a possible D gene (6 bases). The CDR3 totals 13 residues. Germline V gives CDR1 GTSNPN, CDR2 SVGIG (reference sequence). V shed 0 bases and J shed 5 bases, with 8 bases lying between them. The DNA for the CDR3 is TGTGCCTGGAGTGTGGGGAGGCACAATGAGCAGTTCTTC. Translated, it gives CAWSVGRHNEQFF.

V usage is TRBV19 and J usage is TRBJ1-6, with D perhaps matching TRBD1 (5 bases). The CDR3 is made up of 16 amino acids. The V end was cut by 0 bases, the J end by 9 bases, with 15 bases between. The germline V gene encodes CDR1 LNHDA and CDR2 SQIVND (reference sequence). CDR3 region: CASSIDAGPVRSPLHF. In DNA form, the CDR3 reads TGTGCCAGTAGTATAGATGCAGGGCCTGTGCGTTCACCCCTCCACTTT.

This chain links TRBV7-9 with TRBJ1-4; D possibly corresponds to TRBD1 (6 bases). V lost 2 bases and J 8 bases, leaving 21 bases between the germline ends. The CDR3 is 17 amino acids. Germline CDR1 reads SEHNR; CDR2 reads FQNEAQ (reference sequence). The DNA for the CDR3 is TGTGCCAGCAGCTTATCGTTGCTAGGGCAGGGGAGAGAAAAACTGTTTTTT. Protein sequence: CASSLSLLGQGREKLFF. Complete variable domain (other parts from reference TRBV7-9 and TRBJ1-4): DTGVSQNPRHKITKRGQNVTFRCDPISEHNRLYWYRQTLGQGPEFLTYFQNEAQLEKSRLLSDRFSAERPKGSFSTLEIQRTEQGDSAMYLCASSLSLLGQGREKLFFGSGTQLSVL.

V is TRBV11-2 and J is TRBJ2-3, with D possibly being TRBD1 (6 bases). The CDR3 runs 15 residues. From germline, CDR1 is SGHAT and CDR2 FQNNGV. Trimming stripped 0 bases from V and 1 base from J, with 8 bases between. The CDR3 is CASSLDRTGTDTQYF. CDR3 coding DNA: TGTGCCAGCAGCTTAGATAGGACAGGCACAGATACGCAGTATTTT.

Points on this clone: The CDR3 end shows no conserved phenylalanine or tryptophan, and so a read error is likely. No DNA is shown, since the ends of the CDR3 on it are uncertain; the CDR3 is the one TCRdb lists. The chain carries TRBV19 and TRBJ1-2; the listed D gene, TRBD1, was not tested against the DNA. The CDR3 length equals 11 residues, ends included. The V gene's germline CDR1 is LNHDA and CDR2 SQIVND (reference sequence). This CDR3 reads CASSPRQVGFV.

The chain has TRBV6-5 and TRBJ1-5; TRBD1 agrees at 8 bases. With V trimmed by 5 bases and J by 4 bases, 7 bases remained unmatched. The CDR3 consists of 15 residues. Germline V gives CDR1 MNHEY, CDR2 SVGAGI. DNA of the CDR3: TGTGCCAGCAGTCGGACAGGGTCTATAAATCAGCCCCAGCATTTT. It is translated as CASSRTGSINQPQHF.

CDR3 sequence reads: CASSLRGLNEKLFF. CDR3 sequence (DNA): TGTGCCAGCAGTTTACGGGGACTTAATGAAAAACTGTTTTTT. The chain couples TRBV27 to TRBJ1-4; D might be TRBD1 (5 bases). This CDR3 is 14 amino acids long. Germline CDR1 is MNHEY and CDR2 is SMNVEV (reference sequence). Trimming left V 2 bases short and J 4 bases short, with 8 bases between. The whole variable domain, filled in from reference TRBV27 and TRBJ1-4, reads EAQVTQNPRYLITVTGKKLTVTCSQNMNHEYMSWYRQDPGLGLRQIYYSMNVEVTDKGDVPEGYKVSRKEKRNFPLILESPSPNQTSLYFCASSLRGLNEKLFFGSGTQLSVL.

The CDR3 here is CASSLSSGFQLSSYEQYF. Written as DNA, the CDR3 is TGTGCCAGCAGCTTGTCATCAGGGTTCCAACTTAGCTCCTACGAGCAGTACTTC. This rearrangement joins TRBV5-6 to TRBJ2-7; tentatively, D is TRBD1 (5 bases). Germline CDR1 and CDR2: SGHDT and YYEEEE. The CDR3 spans 18 residues. With 1 base removed from V and 0 bases from J, the gap between germline ends came to 20 bases.

V usage is TRBV6-2 or TRBV6-3 and J usage is TRBJ1-2; a weak D match, TRBD1 (6 bases). The germline V gene has CDR1 MNHEY and CDR2 SVGEGT. This CDR3 contains 15 residues. V was pared by 4 bases and J by 2 bases, with 14 bases between. CDR3 loop: CASSSGGAQNYGYTF. CDR3 bases: TGTGCCAGCAGTTCGGGGGGCGCACAGAACTATGGCTACACCTTC.

The chain combines TRBV24-1 with TRBJ2-3; no firm D call. Germline CDR1 and CDR2: KGHDR and SFDVKD. The CDR3 extends over 12 amino acids. With 4 bases removed from V and 3 bases from J, the gap between germline ends came to 4 bases. The CDR3 DNA is TGTGCCACCAGTGAGGAGACAGATACGCAGTATTTT. Its protein product is CATSEETDTQYF.

The chain is built from TRBV6-5 and TRBJ1-3; D is perhaps TRBD1 (5 bases). The CDR3 sequence is 14 residues long. Trimming removed 8 bases from V and 4 bases from J, with 15 bases in between. Germline loops: CDR1 MNHEY, CDR2 SVGAGI. This chain's CDR3 is CASGAGIGGNTIYF. The DNA for the CDR3 is TGTGCCAGCGGGGCAGGCATAGGAGGAAACACCATATATTTT.

This chain uses TRBV7-9 with TRBJ2-5; D gene unclear. Trimming removed 5 bases at V and 5 bases at J, with 12 bases between. The CDR3 sequence is 13 residues long. Looked up from germline, CDR1 is SEHNR and CDR2 is FQNEAQ (reference sequence). CDR3 sequence reads: CASSGNTIETQYF. DNA of the CDR3: TGTGCCAGCAGCGGCAACACGATTGAGACCCAGTACTTC.

The rearrangement uses TRBV15 and TRBJ2-5, with D possibly being TRBD2 (6 bases). CDR3 length: 20 amino acids. In germline, CDR1 is LNHNV, CDR2 YYDKDF (reference sequence). Trimming pared 6 bases from V and 2 bases from J, leaving 31 bases between. CDR3 residues: CATSLPFGASAKVEQETQYF. The CDR3, as DNA: TGTGCCACCAGTTTGCCCTTCGGGGCTAGCGCTAAGGTAGAACAAGAGACCCAGTACTTC.

The chain links TRBV7-2 to TRBJ2-1; D remains unclear. Per the germline V gene, CDR1 is SGHTA and CDR2 is FQGNSA. The CDR3 has 13 residues. Trimming left V 1 base short and J 6 bases short, with 7 bases between. For the CDR3, the DNA is TGTGCCAGCAGCTTAGTGTCCAGCAATGAGCAGTTCTTC. This codes for CASSLVSSNEQFF. Full variable domain (missing parts from reference TRBV7-2 and TRBJ2-1): GAGVSQSPSNKVTEKGKDVELRCDPISGHTALYWYRQSLGQGLEFLIYFQGNSAPDKSGLPSDRFSAERTGGSVSTLTIQRTQQEDSAVYLCASSLVSSNEQFFGPGTRLTVL.

The rearrangement uses TRBV3-1 (or the pseudogene TRBV3-2) and TRBJ2-5; 8 nucleotides align to TRBD2. CDR1 and CDR2 from the germline V gene are LGHDT and YNNKEL (reference sequence). The CDR3 runs to 15 residues. After removal of 5 bases from V and 0 bases from J, the junction contained 5 bases not matched to a gene. CDR3 sequence reads: CASSSPGLDQETQYF. CDR3 sequence (DNA): TGTGCCAGCAGCTCCCCGGGACTAGACCAAGAGACCCAGTACTTC.

CDR3 DNA sequence: TGTGCCAGCAGCGGACAGGCGAGCTCCTACGAGCAGTACTTC. Amino acids: CASSGQASSYEQYF. This chain links TRBV9 with TRBJ2-7; D might be TRBD1 (6 bases). The CDR3 is 14 amino acids. V lost 3 bases, J lost 0 bases, and 10 bases lay in between. Germline loops: CDR1 SGDLS, CDR2 YYNGEE.

The rearrangement uses TRBV7-2 and TRBJ2-2; possible D gene TRBD1, 5 bases. From germline, CDR1 is SGHTA and CDR2 FQGNSA. V was shortened by 0 bases and J by 4 bases, with 9 bases between the two germline ends. The CDR3 has 15 amino acids. CDR3 bases: TGTGCCAGCAGCTTAGCGGGGCATTCCACCGGGGAGCTGTTTTTT. Its protein is CASSLAGHSTGELFF. The full variable domain, rest sourced from reference TRBV7-2 and TRBJ2-2, is GAGVSQSPSNKVTEKGKDVELRCDPISGHTALYWYRQSLGQGLEFLIYFQGNSAPDKSGLPSDRFSAERTGGSVSTLTIQRTQQEDSAVYLCASSLAGHSTGELFFGEGSRLTVL.

The CDR3 region has the DNA TGTGCCAGCAGCTTGACAGGGACAATGAACACTGAAGCTTTCTTT. This codes for CASSLTGTMNTEAFF. This chain connects TRBV7-9 to TRBJ1-1, with TRBD1 matching over 7 bases. CDR3 length equals 15 residues. The germline gives CDR1 SEHNR, CDR2 FQNEAQ (reference sequence). The V gene end was trimmed by 3 bases and the J gene end by 0 bases; junction bases not matched to a gene: 4.

The chain is built from TRBV18 and TRBJ1-4; the match to TRBD1 covers 9 bases. CDR3 length: 14 amino acids. V shed 1 base and J 7 bases; nucleotides not matched to a gene: 1. The germline gives CDR1 KGHSH, CDR2 LQKENI. CDR3 coding DNA: TGTGCCAGCTCACCACGGGGACAGGGTGAAAAACTGTTTTTT. This sequence encodes CASSPRGQGEKLFF.

The CDR3 sequence: CASSLGGPSYNEQFF. The DNA of the CDR3 is TGTGCCAGCAGCTTGGGAGGGCCCTCCTACAATGAGCAGTTCTTC. The chain employs TRBV5-4 and TRBJ2-1; perhaps TRBD2 as D (5 bases). Germline CDR1 and CDR2: SGHNT and YYREEE (reference sequence). The CDR3 is 15 amino acids. The V gene lost 0 bases and the J gene lost 0 bases, with 7 bases spanning the gap. Together with reference TRBV5-4 and TRBJ2-1, the CDR3 gives the full variable domain: ETGVTQSPTHLIKTRGQQVTLRCSSQSGHNTVSWYQQALGQGPQFIFQYYREEENGRGNFPPRFSGLQFPNYSSELNVNALELDDSALYLCASSLGGPSYNEQFFGPGTRLTVL.

CDR3 nucleotides: TGTGCCAGCAGTTTGCGGAATCAGCCCCAGCATTTT. Its protein product is CASSLRNQPQHF. The chain combines TRBV28 with TRBJ1-5, with D hard to call. Between the trimmed V and J ends, which lost 3 bases and 4 bases, there was a span of 4 bases. Per the germline V gene, CDR1 is MDHEN and CDR2 is SYDVKM. The CDR3 is 12 amino acids.

A remark on this clone: The sample has other DNA sequences that encode this CDR3 too. This chain links TRBV5-1 with TRBJ1-6; the D gene is possibly TRBD1 (6 bases). This CDR3 spans 15 amino acids. V lost 3 bases to trimming and J lost 9 bases, with 16 bases between them. Germline V gene sequence: CDR1 SGHRS, CDR2 YFSETQ. CDR3 residues: CASSSGRGGSSPLHF. For the CDR3, the DNA is TGCGCCAGCAGCTCGGGTCGGGGGGGCTCTTCACCCCTCCACTTT.

V is TRBV28 and J is TRBJ2-1; 9 bases map to TRBD2. Germline-derived CDR1 and CDR2 are MDHEN and SYDVKM. V was pared by 4 bases and J by 6 bases, with 7 bases of the junction left unmatched. The CDR3 is made up of 15 amino acids. CDR3: CASSSPSGTPNEQFF. As DNA, the CDR3 is TGTGCCAGCAGTTCCCCTAGCGGGACCCCCAATGAGCAGTTCTTC.

This clone is a singleton in its sample. The rearrangement uses TRBV7-9 and TRBJ2-1; 7 bases match TRBD2. Germline loops: CDR1 SEHNR, CDR2 FQNEAQ (reference sequence). The V segment lost 4 bases and the J segment 7 bases; nucleotides outside the gene matches: 13. This CDR3 has 16 amino acids. Written as DNA, the CDR3 is TGTGCCAGCAGCTCCAAGGTGAGACTAGCCGCTAATGAGCAGTTCTTC. It codes for CASSSKVRLAANEQFF. Together with reference TRBV7-9 and TRBJ2-1, the CDR3 gives the full variable domain: DTGVSQNPRHKITKRGQNVTFRCDPISEHNRLYWYRQTLGQGPEFLTYFQNEAQLEKSRLLSDRFSAERPKGSFSTLEIQRTEQGDSAMYLCASSSKVRLAANEQFFGPGTRLTVL.